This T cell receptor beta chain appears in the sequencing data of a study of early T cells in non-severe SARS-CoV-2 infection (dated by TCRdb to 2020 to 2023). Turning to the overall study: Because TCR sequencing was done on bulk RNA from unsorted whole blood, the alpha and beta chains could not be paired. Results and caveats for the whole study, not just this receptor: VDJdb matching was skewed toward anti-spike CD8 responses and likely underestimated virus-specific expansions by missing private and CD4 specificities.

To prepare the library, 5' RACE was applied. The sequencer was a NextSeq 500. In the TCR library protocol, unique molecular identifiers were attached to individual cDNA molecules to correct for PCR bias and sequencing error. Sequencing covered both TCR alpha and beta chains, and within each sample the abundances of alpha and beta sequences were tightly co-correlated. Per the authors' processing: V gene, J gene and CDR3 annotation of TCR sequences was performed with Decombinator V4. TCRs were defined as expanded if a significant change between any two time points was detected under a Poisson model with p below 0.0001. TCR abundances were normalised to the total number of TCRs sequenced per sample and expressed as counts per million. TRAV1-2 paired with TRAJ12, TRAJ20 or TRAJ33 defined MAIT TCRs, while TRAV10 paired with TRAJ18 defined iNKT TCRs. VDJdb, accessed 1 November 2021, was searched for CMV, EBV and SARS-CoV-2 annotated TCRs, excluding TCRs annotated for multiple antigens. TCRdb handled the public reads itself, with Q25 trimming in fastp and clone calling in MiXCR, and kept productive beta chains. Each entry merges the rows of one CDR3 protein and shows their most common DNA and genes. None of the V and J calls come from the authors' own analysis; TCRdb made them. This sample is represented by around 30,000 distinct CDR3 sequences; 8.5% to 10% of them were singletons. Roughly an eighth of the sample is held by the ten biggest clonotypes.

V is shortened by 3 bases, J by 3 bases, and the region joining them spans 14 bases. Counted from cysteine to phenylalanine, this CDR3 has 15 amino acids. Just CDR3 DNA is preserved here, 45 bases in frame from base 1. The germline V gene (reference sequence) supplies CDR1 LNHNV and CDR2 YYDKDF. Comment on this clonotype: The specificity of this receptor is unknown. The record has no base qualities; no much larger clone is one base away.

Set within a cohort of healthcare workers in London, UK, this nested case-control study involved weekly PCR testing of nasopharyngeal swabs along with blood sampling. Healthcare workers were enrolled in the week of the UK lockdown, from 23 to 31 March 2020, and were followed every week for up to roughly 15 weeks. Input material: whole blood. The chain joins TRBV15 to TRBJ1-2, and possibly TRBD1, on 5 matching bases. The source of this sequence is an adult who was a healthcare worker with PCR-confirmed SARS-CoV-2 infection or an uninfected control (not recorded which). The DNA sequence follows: TGTGCCACCAGCAGGGGAGAACCGGGACACTATGGCTACACCTTC. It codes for CATSRGEPGHYGYTF.